What follows are 8 T cell receptor beta chains derived from one specimen sequenced in a study of ipilimumab plus nivolumab after autologous stem cell transplantation. Here immunoSEQ multiplex PCR was the method, and the copy in TCRdb shows in-frame clones only, minus some. The sample shows about 16,000 clones, about 81% of them seen only once. Sequenced material: PBMCs, taken in a trial of ipilimumab plus nivolumab as post-transplant consolidation. The source is a male donor with diffuse large B-cell lymphoma.

This clone occurred a few times. The CDR3 here is CASSLWASGRNTGELFF. The CDR3 DNA reads TGTGCCAGCAGTTTGTGGGCTAGCGGGAGGAACACCGGGGAGCTGTTTTTT. The gene calls are TRBV28 and TRBJ2-2; 10 nucleotides line up with TRBD2. This CDR3 has 17 amino acids. Trimming took 3 bases from V and 1 from J; bases not matched to a gene: 5. Germline-derived CDR1 and CDR2 are MDHEN and SYDVKM. The complete variable domain, with remaining parts taken from reference TRBV28 and TRBJ2-2, reads DVKVTQSSRYLVKRTGEKVFLECVQDMDHENMFWYRQDPGLGLRLIYFSYDVKMKEKGDIPEGYSVSREKKERFSLILESASTNQTSMYLCASSLWASGRNTGELFFGEGSRLTVL.

The chain uses TRBV5-1 and TRBJ1-1; tentatively, D is TRBD1 (5 bases). The ends were cut back, 0 bases at V and 6 bases at J, with 12 bases in the middle. Germline CDR1 reads SGHRS; CDR2 reads YFSETQ. The CDR3 extends over 14 amino acids. As DNA, the CDR3 is TGCGCCAGCAGCTTGGAACAGGAAGGGGCTGAAGCTTTCTTT. Residues: CASSLEQEGAEAFF.

The CDR3: CASSLMSGLAAYNEQFF. For the CDR3, the DNA is TGCGCCAGCAGCTTGATGTCTGGGCTAGCGGCTTACAATGAGCAGTTCTTC. The rearrangement uses TRBV5-1 and TRBJ2-1; 7 bases agree with TRBD2. The CDR3 is 17 amino acids. Germline lookup yields CDR1 SGHRS and CDR2 YFSETQ. Trimming cost V 1 base and J 4 bases; bases outside gene matches: 11.

The rearrangement joins TRBV25-1 to TRBJ2-3; D call uncertain. This CDR3 region has 16 residues. Deletions cut 2 bases from V and 0 bases from J, with 12 bases between. Germline CDR1 and CDR2: MGHDK and SYGVNS. CDR3 amino acids: CASSEKIHYSTDTQYF. The CDR3, as DNA: TGTGCCAGCAGTGAAAAAATCCACTATAGCACAGATACGCAGTATTTT.

The chain carries TRBV29-1 and TRBJ2-3, with D perhaps TRBD1 or TRBD2 (5 bases each). CDR1 and CDR2 from the germline V gene are SQVTM and ANQGSEA. This CDR3 comprises 13 residues. The V gene lost 4 bases and the J gene lost 5 bases, with 13 bases spanning the gap. In DNA form, the CDR3 reads TGCAGCGTTGTGCAGGGTGGACTAGATACGCAGTATTTT. Protein: CSVVQGGLDTQYF.

The rearrangement joins TRBV5-4 to TRBJ2-7; 11 positions agree with TRBD2. The CDR3 is made up of 18 amino acids. Germline V gene lookup returns CDR1 SGHNT and CDR2 YYREEE (reference sequence). Germline trimming cut 3 bases from V and 0 bases from J; bases unmatched to any gene: 11. Here the CDR3 reads CASSWIGSGRVSSYEQYF. The DNA of the CDR3 is TGTGCCAGCAGCTGGATAGGTAGCGGGAGGGTTAGCTCCTACGAGCAGTACTTC.

The rearrangement links TRBV30 to TRBJ2-1; 7 positions match TRBD1. This CDR3 comprises 17 residues. The J segment lost 4 bases and the V segment lost 2 bases, leaving 14 bases of the junction unmatched. From germline, CDR1 is GTSNPN and CDR2 SVGIG (reference sequence). The CDR3 spells CAWSLYGTASNYNEQFF. The CDR3 nucleotides read TGTGCCTGGAGTTTGTACGGGACAGCATCCAATTACAATGAGCAGTTCTTC.

The V and J genes are TRBV7-9 and TRBJ1-1, with D hard to call. This CDR3 region has 15 residues. The V end was cut by 5 bases, the J end by 2 bases, with 15 bases between. The V gene's germline CDR1 is SEHNR and CDR2 FQNEAQ (reference sequence). The CDR3 region has the DNA TGTGCCAGCAGCCGAAGTTATGGGTTAAACACTGAAGCTTTCTTT. This translates into CASSRSYGLNTEAFF.